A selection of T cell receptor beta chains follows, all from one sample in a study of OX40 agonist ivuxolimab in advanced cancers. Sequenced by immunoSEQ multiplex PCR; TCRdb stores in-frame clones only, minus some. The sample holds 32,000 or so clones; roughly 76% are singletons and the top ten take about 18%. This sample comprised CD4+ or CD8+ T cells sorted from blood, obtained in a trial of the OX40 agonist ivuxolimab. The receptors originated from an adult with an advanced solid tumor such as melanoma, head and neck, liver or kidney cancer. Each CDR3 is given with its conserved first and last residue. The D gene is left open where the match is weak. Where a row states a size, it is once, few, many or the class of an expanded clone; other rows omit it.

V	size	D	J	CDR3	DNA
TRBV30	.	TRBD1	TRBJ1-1	CAWSGTGWNTEAFF	TGTGCCTGGAGTGGGACAGGGTGGAACACTGAAGCTTTCTTT
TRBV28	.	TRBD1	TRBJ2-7	CASSLPQGEFHEQYF	TGTGCCAGCAGTTTGCCGCAGGGGGAGTTCCACGAGCAGTACTTC
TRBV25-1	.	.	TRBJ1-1	CASSDSFMNTEAFF	TGTGCCAGCAGTGACAGTTTCATGAACACTGAAGCTTTCTTT
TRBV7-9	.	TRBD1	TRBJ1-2	CASSLAVGQGDGYTF	TGTGCCAGCAGCTTAGCCGTGGGACAGGGAGATGGCTACACCTTC
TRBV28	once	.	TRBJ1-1	CASSSANTEAFF	TGTGCCAGCAGTTCTGCGAACACTGAAGCTTTCTTT
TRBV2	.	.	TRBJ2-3	CASSYTTDTQYF	TGTGCCAGCAGTTACACCACAGATACGCAGTATTTT
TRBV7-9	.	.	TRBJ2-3	CASRRSRGRTDTQYF	TGTGCCAGCAGACGAAGCCGGGGGCGTACAGATACGCAGTATTTT
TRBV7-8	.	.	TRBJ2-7	CASSARLVSYEQYF	TGTGCCAGCAGCGCCAGACTTGTCTCCTACGAGCAGTACTTC
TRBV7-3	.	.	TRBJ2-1	CASSLAGSHEQFF	TGTGCCAGCAGCTTAGCTGGTAGCCATGAGCAGTTCTTC
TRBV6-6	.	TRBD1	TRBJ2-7	CASSPTGGLSEQYF	TGTGCCAGCAGCCCTACAGGGGGCCTCTCCGAGCAGTACTTC
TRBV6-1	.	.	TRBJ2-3	CASSEAGRAGGTQYF	TGTGCCAGCAGTGAAGCGGGCAGGGCCGGGGGTACGCAGTATTTT
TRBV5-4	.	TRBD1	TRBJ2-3	CASSLSRDRGTDTQYF	TGTGCCAGCAGCTTGAGCCGGGACAGGGGCACAGATACGCAGTATTTT
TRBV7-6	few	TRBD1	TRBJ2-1	CASSSNKQGALDNEQFF	TGTGCCAGCAGCTCGAACAAACAGGGGGCTCTGGACAATGAGCAGTTCTTC
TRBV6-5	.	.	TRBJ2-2	CASTTGTGELFF	TGTGCCAGCACAACAGGCACCGGGGAGCTGTTTTTT
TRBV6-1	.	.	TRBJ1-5	CASTEQGSGSQPQHF	TGTGCCAGCACCGAACAGGGATCCGGGAGTCAGCCCCAGCATTTT
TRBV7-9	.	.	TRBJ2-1	CASSFSLSGYYNEQFF	TGTGCCAGCAGCTTCTCTTTATCGGGCTACTACAATGAGCAGTTCTTC
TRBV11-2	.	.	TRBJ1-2	CASSLRGYGYTF	TGTGCCAGCAGCTTAAGGGGGTATGGCTACACCTTC
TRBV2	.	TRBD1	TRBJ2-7	CASRDRGPYEQYF	TGTGCCAGCAGAGACAGGGGACCTTACGAGCAGTACTTC
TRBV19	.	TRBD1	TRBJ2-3	CASSPRTGNTDTQYF	TGTGCCAGTAGTCCTCGGACAGGTAACACAGATACGCAGTATTTT
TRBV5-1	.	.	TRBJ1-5	CASSLGADNQPQHF	TGCGCCAGCAGCTTGGGGGCGGATAATCAGCCCCAGCATTTT
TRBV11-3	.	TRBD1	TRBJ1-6	CASSLDGTGVSPLHF	TGTGCCAGCAGCTTAGATGGGACAGGGGTTTCACCCCTCCACTTT
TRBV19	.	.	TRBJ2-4	CASSIDVGSVAKNIQYF	TGTGCCAGTAGTATAGATGTAGGTTCAGTAGCCAAAAACATTCAGTACTTC
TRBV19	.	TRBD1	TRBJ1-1	CASSRTGNTEAFF	TGTGCCAGTAGTAGGACAGGGAACACTGAAGCTTTCTTT
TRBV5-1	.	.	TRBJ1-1	CASSSRGGMNTEAFF	TGCGCCAGCAGCTCCCGGGGGGGCATGAACACTGAAGCTTTCTTT
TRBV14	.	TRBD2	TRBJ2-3	CASSQDSSYTSGRTDTQYF	TGTGCCAGCAGCCAAGACTCCTCCTATACTAGCGGGAGGACTGATACGCAGTATTTT
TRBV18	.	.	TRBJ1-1	CASSPPVSGGTEAFF	TGTGCCAGCTCACCACCGGTATCCGGGGGCACTGAAGCTTTCTTT
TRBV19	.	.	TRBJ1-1	CASGQYMNTEAFF	TGTGCCAGTGGTCAGTACATGAACACTGAAGCTTTCTTT
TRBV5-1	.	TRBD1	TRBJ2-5	CASCVGQGVLETQYF	TGCGCCAGCTGCGTGGGACAGGGGGTTCTCGAGACCCAGTACTTC
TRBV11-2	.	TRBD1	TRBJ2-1	CASSLRDRFSNEQFF	TGTGCCAGCAGCCTGCGGGACAGGTTCAGCAATGAGCAGTTCTTC
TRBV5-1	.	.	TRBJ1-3	CASSRDSGNTIYF	TGCGCCAGCAGCAGGGATTCTGGAAACACCATATATTTT
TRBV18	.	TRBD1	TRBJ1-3	CASSQDRGYPGNTIYF	TGTGCCAGCTCACAGGACAGGGGATATCCTGGAAACACCATATATTTT
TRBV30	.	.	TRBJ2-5	CACGGPKGPRTQYF	TGTGCCTGCGGGGGACCTAAGGGACCTCGGACCCAGTACTTC
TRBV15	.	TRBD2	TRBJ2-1	CATSPRTSGSNEQFF	TGTGCCACCAGCCCACGGACTAGCGGGAGCAATGAGCAGTTCTTC
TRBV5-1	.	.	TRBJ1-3	CASSVFPGNTIYF	TGCGCCAGCAGTGTGTTCCCTGGAAACACCATATATTTT
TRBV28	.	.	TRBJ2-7	CASSLRGVRGQEQYF	TGTGCCAGCAGTTTGAGGGGGGTCAGGGGTCAAGAGCAGTACTTC
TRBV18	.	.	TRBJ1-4	CASSPMAGYEKLFF	TGTGCCAGCTCACCTATGGCGGGGTATGAAAAACTGTTTTTT
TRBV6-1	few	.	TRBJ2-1	CASSEAHRDNEQFF	TGTGCCAGCAGTGAAGCTCACAGGGACAATGAGCAGTTCTTC
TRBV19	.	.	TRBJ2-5	CASSATGGGETQYF	TGTGCCAGTAGTGCCACAGGGGGGGGTGAGACCCAGTACTTC
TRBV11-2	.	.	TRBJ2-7	CASSQTPNEQYF	TGTGCCAGCAGCCAGACCCCCAACGAGCAGTACTTC
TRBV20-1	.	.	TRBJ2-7	CSASLGREQYF	TGCAGTGCGTCTCTAGGGCGAGAGCAGTACTTC
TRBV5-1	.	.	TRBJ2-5	CASSLGGRTGETQYF	TGCGCCAGCAGCTTAGGCGGGAGGACAGGGGAGACCCAGTACTTC
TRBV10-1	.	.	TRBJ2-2	CASSDGGSGELFF	TGCGCCAGCAGTGATGGTGGGTCCGGGGAGCTGTTTTTT
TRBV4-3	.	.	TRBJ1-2	CASSQGNRVGYTF	TGCGCCAGCAGCCAGGGGAACAGGGTCGGCTACACCTTC
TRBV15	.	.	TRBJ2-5	CATSRDRQQETQYF	TGTGCCACCAGCAGAGATCGGCAGCAAGAGACCCAGTACTTC
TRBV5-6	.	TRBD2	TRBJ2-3	CASSPLAGVSTDTQYF	TGTGCCAGCAGCCCACTAGCGGGAGTATCCACAGATACGCAGTATTTT
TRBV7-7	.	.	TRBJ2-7	CASSLNPGYEQYF	TGTGCCAGCAGCTTAAATCCGGGCTACGAGCAGTACTTC
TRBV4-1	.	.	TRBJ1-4	CASSQGPGGRGEKLFF	TGCGCCAGCAGCCAGGGCCCTGGGGGCAGGGGTGAAAAACTGTTTTTT
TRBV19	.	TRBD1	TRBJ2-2	CAGNQRTGKRIDTGELFF	TGTGCCGGCAACCAAAGGACAGGGAAAAGAATAGACACCGGGGAGCTGTTTTTT
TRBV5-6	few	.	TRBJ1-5	CASSLGPPSSNQPQHF	TGTGCCAGCAGCTTGGGTCCCCCCAGTAGCAATCAGCCCCAGCATTTT
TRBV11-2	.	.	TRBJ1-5	CASSLDIRGDQPQHF	TGTGCCAGCAGCTTAGATATCAGGGGAGATCAGCCCCAGCATTTT
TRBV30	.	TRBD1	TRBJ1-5	CAWSERQGRNQPQHF	TGTGCCTGGAGCGAAAGACAGGGTCGCAATCAGCCCCAGCATTTT
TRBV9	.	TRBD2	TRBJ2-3	CASSVGVTSGYTDTQYF	TGTGCCAGCAGCGTAGGGGTCACTAGCGGATACACAGATACGCAGTATTTT
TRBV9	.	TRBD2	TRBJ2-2	CASSVGGLAGTGELFF	TGTGCCAGCAGCGTAGGCGGTCTAGCGGGGACCGGGGAGCTGTTTTTT